These 32 T cell receptor beta chains share one sample of origin, sequenced in a study of blood T cells in healthy people across ages. The second PCR ran about 6 to 12 cycles with a sample-barcoded 5' primer and J-beta primers. MiXCR, applied by TCRdb to the 5' RACE reads, yields one record per CDR3 protein. The sample includes some 1.6 million distinct CDR3 sequences, roughly 30% seen only once; the top ten take 11%. The specimen was blood. The receptors originated from a woman in her thirties in good health.

V and J are TRBV20-1 and TRBJ2-3, with a weak D call TRBD2 (6 bases). V was shortened by 0 bases and J by 2 bases, with 15 bases between the two germline ends. CDR3 size: 16 residues. Germline V gives CDR1 DFQATT, CDR2 SNEGSKA (reference sequence). CDR3 sequence: CSARERWRGSTDTQYF. CDR3 nucleotides: TGCAGTGCTAGAGAAAGATGGCGGGGTTCCACAGATACGCAGTATTTT.

This clonotype was counted between two and nine times. The chain combines TRBV7-9 with TRBJ2-6; D ambiguous. Per germline, CDR1 SEHNR and CDR2 FQNEAQ (reference sequence). The V end was cut by 3 bases, the J end by 0 bases, with 12 bases between. This CDR3 is built from 17 residues. Here the CDR3 reads CASSFSTGRSGANVLTF. CDR3 coding DNA: TGTGCCAGCAGCTTTAGTACCGGGCGCTCTGGGGCCAACGTCCTGACTTTC.

The table lists this clonotype with many counts. The chain couples TRBV5-1 to TRBJ2-5; 8 bases line up with TRBD2. Trimming at V came to 3 bases and at J to 5 bases, leaving 6 bases not matched to a gene. Germline CDR1 reads SGHRS; CDR2 reads YFSETQ. CDR3 size: 14 residues. The CDR3 region is CASSSGGAGETQYF. The CDR3 bases are TGCGCCAGCAGCTCCGGGGGGGCCGGTGAGACCCAGTACTTC. The whole variable domain, filled in from reference TRBV5-1 and TRBJ2-5, reads KAGVTQTPRYLIKTRGQQVTLSCSPISGHRSVSWYQQTPGQGLQFLFEYFSETQRNKGNFPGRFSGRQFSNSRSEMNVSTLELGDSALYLCASSSGGAGETQYFGPGTRLLVL.

The chain carries TRBV5-1 and TRBJ2-5; possible D gene TRBD1, 6 bases. The CDR3 is 15 residues long. V was shortened by 0 bases and J by 5 bases, with 14 bases between the two germline ends. Per the germline V gene, CDR1 is SGHRS and CDR2 is YFSETQ. CDR3 loop: CASSLAVSRGETQYF. The CDR3 nucleotides are TGCGCCAGCAGCTTGGCCGTTAGCAGGGGTGAGACCCAGTACTTC.

This clonotype has a handful of counts. The gene calls are TRBV20-1 and TRBJ2-1, with TRBD1 matching 9 bases. V was clipped by 3 bases and J by 8 bases; unmatched bases: 20. Germline values: CDR1 DFQATT, CDR2 SNEGSKA (reference sequence). The CDR3 is 18 amino acids. This CDR3 reads CSAREYTPGQGFGYEQFF. CDR3 DNA: TGCAGTGCTAGGGAATATACCCCGGGACAGGGATTTGGTTATGAGCAGTTCTTC.

This clonotype was detected ten times or more. The V call is TRBV5-5, the J call TRBJ2-7; TRBD2 matches at 9 bases. Germline CDR1 SGHKS, CDR2 YYEKEE (reference sequence). V dropped 2 bases and J dropped 3; count of bases not matched to a gene: 15. The CDR3 length is 18 residues. DNA of the CDR3: TGTGCCAGCAGCTTCTTTGTAGCGGGGGCTCTGAACATCTACGAGCAGTACTTC. Amino acids: CASSFFVAGALNIYEQYF.

The rearrangement links TRBV20-1 to TRBJ2-6; D gene uncertain. In germline, CDR1 is DFQATT, CDR2 SNEGSKA (reference sequence). The ends were cut back, 0 bases at V and 3 bases at J, with 12 bases in the middle. This CDR3 is 16 amino acids long. The CDR3 loop is CSARDFGNFGANVLTF. The CDR3 DNA reads TGCAGTGCTAGAGACTTCGGTAACTTTGGGGCCAACGTCCTGACTTTC.

This clonotype showed up just a few times. The chain combines TRBV30 with TRBJ1-6; D possibly corresponds to TRBD1 (6 bases). CDR1 and CDR2 (germline): GTSNPN, SVGIG (reference sequence). Trimming pared 3 bases from V and 7 bases from J, leaving 10 bases between. This CDR3 spans 13 amino acids. This chain's CDR3 is CAWSGQRNSPLHF. CDR3 in DNA: TGTGCCTGGAGCGGACAGCGAAATTCACCCCTCCACTTT.

The chain combines TRBV10-1 with TRBJ2-3; 8 bases agree with TRBD2. This CDR3 is built from 17 residues. After removal of 3 bases from V and 0 bases from J, the junction contained 8 bases not matched to a gene. Germline CDR1 reads WNHNN; CDR2 reads SYGVQD (reference sequence). The CDR3 loop is CASSEQRGYASTDTQYF. The CDR3 coding sequence is TGCGCCAGCAGTGAACAGCGGGGGTACGCTAGCACAGATACGCAGTATTTT.

A word on this clonotype: A junction end diverges from the germline sequence, so it may reflect a read error. This chain joins TRBV5-1 and TRBJ2-5; maybe TRBD1 (6 bases). The germline gives CDR1 SGHRS, CDR2 YFSETQ. The CDR3 runs to 13 residues. DNA of the CDR3: TGCGCCAACAGCCCAAGGGGGTTGGAGACCCAGTACTTC. Translating it yields CANSPRGLETQYF.

CDR3 sequence: CASSLFYTEAFF. CDR3 nucleotides: TGTGCCAGCAGCCTTTTTTACACTGAAGCTTTCTTT. The rearrangement uses TRBV7-3 and TRBJ1-1; D ambiguous. CDR3 length: 12 residues. The V gene lost 5 bases and the J gene lost 3 bases, with 7 bases spanning the gap. Germline loops: CDR1 SGHTA, CDR2 FQGTGA.

This clonotype was found a few times. V is TRBV28 and J is TRBJ2-7, with 7 nucleotides matching TRBD1. The junction had 4 bases not matched to a gene; V was cut back by 2 bases and J by 3 bases. Germline-derived CDR1 and CDR2 are MDHEN and SYDVKM. The CDR3 has 14 amino acids. For the CDR3, the DNA is TGTGCCAGCAGTTTACGGGACAGCTACTACGAGCAGTACTTC. It translates to CASSLRDSYYEQYF.

The CDR3 loop reads CASNDSHYNEQFF. The CDR3 DNA reads as TGTGCCAGCAACGATTCCCACTACAATGAGCAGTTCTTC. The V and J genes are TRBV9 and TRBJ2-1, with no clear D. V lost 6 bases, J lost 3 bases, and 10 bases lay in between. Per the germline V gene, CDR1 is SGDLS and CDR2 is YYNGEE. This CDR3 has 13 amino acids.

Worth noting for this clonotype: A much larger clone differs from this one at a single base, so this may be a read error. The chain has TRBV7-2 and TRBJ1-2, with D maybe TRBD1 (6 bases). The CDR3 length is 14 residues. CDR1 and CDR2 (germline): SGHTA, FQGNSA. CDR3 residues: CASSLAGQSYGCTF. The CDR3 nucleotides read TGTGCCAGCAGCTTAGCCGGACAGTCCTATGGCTGCACCTTC.

The chain is built from TRBV9 and TRBJ2-1; 7 bases fit TRBD2. The ends lost 2 bases at V and 4 bases at J; junction bases unmatched: 6. The length of the CDR3 is 15 residues. In germline, CDR1 is SGDLS, CDR2 YYNGEE. The CDR3 here is CASSVGGEGYNEQFF. The CDR3 DNA reads as TGTGCCAGCAGCGTGGGCGGGGAGGGATACAATGAGCAGTTCTTC.

This clonotype was picked up one time. CDR3 in DNA: TGTGCCAGCAGCGAAAAACCCGAGCAGTACTTC. The encoded protein is CASSEKPEQYF. The chain links TRBV21-1 to TRBJ2-5. The J call is doubtful: the DNA matches TRBJ2-7 better. TRBV21-1 is listed as a pseudogene. CDR3 size: 11 residues.

The V and J genes are TRBV11-2 and TRBJ2-1; 12 bases line up with TRBD2. Germline V gives CDR1 SGHAT, CDR2 FQNNGV. The J segment lost 9 bases and the V segment lost 2 bases, leaving 11 bases of the junction unmatched. The CDR3 covers 17 residues. CDR3 sequence reads: CASSLLVRLAGGGEQFF. The CDR3 DNA is TGTGCCAGCAGCTTACTTGTTCGGCTAGCGGGAGGGGGTGAGCAGTTCTTC.

This clonotype was seen more than once but under ten times. The chain uses TRBV5-1 and TRBJ2-1, with 7 bases aligning to TRBD1. The CDR3 spans 15 residues. Looked up from germline, CDR1 is SGHRS and CDR2 is YFSETQ. Trimming took 4 bases from V and 4 from J; bases not matched to a gene: 8. In nucleotides, the CDR3 is TGCGCCAGCAGCCAAATCCGGGACAGATACAATGAGCAGTTCTTC. It codes for CASSQIRDRYNEQFF.

This clonotype was observed once. The genes are TRBV9 and TRBJ2-1, with D unclear. V lost 0 bases, J lost 12 bases, and 19 bases lay in between. CDR3 length: 15 amino acids. Germline CDR1 SGDLS, CDR2 YYNGEE. CDR3 nucleotides: TGTGCCAGCAGCGTAGAGCCCAACTCCTACAACGGGCAGTTCTTC. The encoded protein is CASSVEPNSYNGQFF. Drawing the rest from reference TRBV9 and TRBJ2-1, the complete variable domain is DSGVTQTPKHLITATGQRVTLRCSPRSGDLSVYWYQQSLDQGLQFLIQYYNGEERAKGNILERFSAQQFPDLHSELNLSSLELGDSALYFCASSVEPNSYNGQFFGPGTRLTVL.

This clonotype was counted between two and nine times. The chain carries TRBV5-5 and TRBJ2-7, with 9 bases matching TRBD1. The V gene end was trimmed by 4 bases and the J gene end by 3 bases; junction bases not matched to a gene: 8. The germline V gene has CDR1 SGHKS and CDR2 YYEKEE (reference sequence). The CDR3 length is 15 residues. Here the CDR3 reads CASSPIGTGYYEQYF. DNA for the CDR3: TGTGCCAGCAGCCCCATAGGGACAGGGTACTACGAGCAGTACTTC.

The chain carries TRBV9 and TRBJ2-7; 8 bases line up with TRBD2. The V gene's germline CDR1 is SGDLS and CDR2 YYNGEE. V was pared by 0 bases and J by 2 bases, with 4 bases of the junction left unmatched. The CDR3 is 15 amino acids. The CDR3 DNA follows: TGTGCCAGCAGCGTAGATCGCGGGGGGCCCTACGAGCAGTACTTC. It specifies CASSVDRGGPYEQYF.

This clonotype was recorded a few times. CDR3 loop: CSASGTSGEQYF. Here the CDR3 DNA reads TGCAGTGCATCAGGGACTAGTGGCGAGCAGTACTTC. The rearrangement links TRBV20-1 to TRBJ2-7, with 8 bases that match TRBD2. The junction had 7 bases not matched to a gene; V was cut back by 6 bases and J by 6 bases. CDR3 length: 12 residues. Germline assignment: CDR1 DFQATT and CDR2 SNEGSKA (reference sequence).

The rearrangement links TRBV5-1 to TRBJ2-7, with D unresolved. Germline CDR1 reads SGHRS; CDR2 reads YFSETQ. V was trimmed by 2 bases and J by 1 base, leaving 19 bases between them. The CDR3 consists of 17 residues. CDR3 DNA sequence: TGCGCCAGCAGCTTTCAAGTAGCTGGTGGGGAATCCTACGAGCAGTACTTC. Translated, it gives CASSFQVAGGESYEQYF. The variable domain in full, with the rest retrieved from reference TRBV5-1 and TRBJ2-7, is KAGVTQTPRYLIKTRGQQVTLSCSPISGHRSVSWYQQTPGQGLQFLFEYFSETQRNKGNFPGRFSGRQFSNSRSEMNVSTLELGDSALYLCASSFQVAGGESYEQYFGPGTRLTVT.

This clonotype was recorded a few times. The chain has TRBV6-5 and TRBJ2-7; 9 bases fit TRBD2. The V gene's germline CDR1 is MNHEY and CDR2 SVGAGI. CDR3 length: 19 amino acids. V lost 0 bases and J lost 0; bases outside the gene matches: 12. CDR3 nucleotides: TGTGCCAGCAGTTACTCAGTGGTAGCGGGGGCCTCCAGCTCCTACGAGCAGTACTTC. Amino acid sequence: CASSYSVVAGASSSYEQYF.

The chain links TRBV3-1 to TRBJ2-3, with 11 bases identical to TRBD2. This CDR3 contains 15 residues. Trimming cost V 0 bases and J 8 bases; bases outside gene matches: 4. The germline gives CDR1 LGHDT, CDR2 YNNKEL (reference sequence). In DNA, the CDR3 is TGTGCCAGCAGCCAAGACGTCCTAGCGGGGGGTACGCAGTATTTT. It codes for CASSQDVLAGGTQYF.

This clonotype has only a few counts. The chain couples TRBV3-1 to TRBJ1-2, with D perhaps matching TRBD1 (6 bases). The CDR3 spans 15 residues. The germline V gene has CDR1 LGHDT and CDR2 YNNKEL (reference sequence). The germline V and J ends were trimmed by 2 bases and 5 bases, with 15 bases remaining between them. The CDR3 DNA reads TGTGCCAGCAGCCAACGGGGGGCGCATTTGTATGGCTACACCTTC. This gives the protein CASSQRGAHLYGYTF.

V gene TRBV6-2 or TRBV6-3 combines with J gene TRBJ2-3, with D perhaps matching TRBD1 (5 bases). Germline lookup yields CDR1 MNHEY and CDR2 SVGEGT. This CDR3 is built from 9 residues. Trimming shortened V by 11 bases and J by 6 bases, and 6 bases separated the two germline ends. The CDR3 coding sequence is TGTGCCGCAGGGGATACGCAGTATTTT. This gives the protein CAAGDTQYF.

The rearrangement links TRBV6-6 to TRBJ2-7; 9 bases agree with TRBD1. V shed 2 bases and J 4 bases; nucleotides not matched to a gene: 3. The CDR3 is made up of 14 amino acids. Per germline, CDR1 MNHNY and CDR2 SVGAGI (reference sequence). CDR3 sequence (DNA): TGTGCCAGCAGTTACGCAGGGACAGGGTACGAGCAGTACTTC. Amino acids: CASSYAGTGYEQYF.

This clonotype appeared a few times. This chain joins TRBV7-9 and TRBJ2-3, with 12 bases fitting TRBD2. The junction had 9 bases not matched to a gene; V was cut back by 5 bases and J by 3 bases. CDR3 length equals 17 residues. CDR1 is SEHNR and CDR2 is FQNEAQ in the germline V gene (reference sequence). CDR3: CASSLGLAGKKTDTQYF. The CDR3 coding sequence is TGTGCCAGCAGCCTCGGACTAGCGGGAAAGAAAACAGATACGCAGTATTTT.

In this sample, this clonotype turned up once. The chain is built from TRBV7-6 and TRBJ2-3; D may be TRBD2 (6 bases). The CDR3 has 16 amino acids. CDR1 is SGHVS, CDR2 FNYEAQ, per germline. Trimming took off 1 base at V and 3 bases at J, with 14 bases between the two ends. In DNA, the CDR3 is TGTGCCAGCAGCTTAGATCGGGGGACTGAAACAGATACGCAGTATTTT. This gives the protein CASSLDRGTETDTQYF.

This clonotype appeared a few times. The chain carries TRBV27 and TRBJ2-1; tentative D call: TRBD2 (6 bases). The CDR3 totals 11 residues. The V gene's germline CDR1 is MNHEY and CDR2 SMNVEV (reference sequence). V was trimmed by 7 bases and J by 12 bases, leaving 13 bases between them. Here the CDR3 DNA reads TGTGCCAGCAACTCCCCGGGACTGCAGTTCTTC. This sequence encodes CASNSPGLQFF.

The rearrangement joins TRBV25-1 to TRBJ2-3; D is perhaps TRBD1 (6 bases). The ends were cut back, 4 bases at V and 3 bases at J, with 14 bases in the middle. CDR1 is MGHDK, CDR2 SYGVNS, per germline. This CDR3 is built from 15 residues. The CDR3 reads CASSVQGRATDTQYF. CDR3 in DNA: TGTGCCAGCAGTGTACAGGGAAGGGCGACAGATACGCAGTATTTT.